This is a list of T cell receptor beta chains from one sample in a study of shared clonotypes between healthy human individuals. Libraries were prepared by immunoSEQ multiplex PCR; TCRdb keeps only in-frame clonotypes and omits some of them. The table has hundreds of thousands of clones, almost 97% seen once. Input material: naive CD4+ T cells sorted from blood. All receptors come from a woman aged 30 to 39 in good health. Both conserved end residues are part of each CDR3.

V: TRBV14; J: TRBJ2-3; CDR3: CASSRQTGDTQYF
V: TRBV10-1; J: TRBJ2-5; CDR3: CASSRRLQETQYF
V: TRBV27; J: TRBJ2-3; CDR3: CASSLGRPDTQYF
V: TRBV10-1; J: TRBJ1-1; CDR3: CASSESGRGRAFF
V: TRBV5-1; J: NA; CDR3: CASRLAGAYEQYF
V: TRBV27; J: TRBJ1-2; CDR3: CASSVDRGYGYTF
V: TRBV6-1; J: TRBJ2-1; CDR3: CASEFNRGRGQFF
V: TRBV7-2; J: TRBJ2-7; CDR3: CASSSRLAGTYEQYF
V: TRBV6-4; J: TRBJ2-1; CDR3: CASSEASRASSYNEQFF
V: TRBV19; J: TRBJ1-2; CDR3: CASSIAGQGEESYTF
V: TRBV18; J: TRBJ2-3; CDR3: CASSPPVADTQYF
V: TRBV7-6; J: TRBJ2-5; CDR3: CASSLGRTGARGTQYF
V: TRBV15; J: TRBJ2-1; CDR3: CATSRGTSGSRYNEQFF
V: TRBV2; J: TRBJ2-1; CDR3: CASSVSETSGLQFF
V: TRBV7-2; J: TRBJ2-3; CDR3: CASSLGLAGATDTQYF
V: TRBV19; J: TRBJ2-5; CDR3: CASSIVPDSSGSQETQYF
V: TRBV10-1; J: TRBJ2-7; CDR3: CASSDDPGQGPYEQYF
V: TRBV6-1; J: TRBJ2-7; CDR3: CASRPGTSNYEQYF
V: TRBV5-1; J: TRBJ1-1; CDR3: CASSLGAVNTEAFF
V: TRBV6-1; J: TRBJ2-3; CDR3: CASSEGAGKSTDTQYF